This TCR beta chain is drawn from a study of STAT5B mutations in CD4+ large granular lymphocyte leukemia. General study points: 25% of private leukemic clonotypes occurred rarely in other patients' non-leukemic repertoires. Top patient clones used TRBV06 genes more often: 8/27 versus 2/35 in controls.

Comment on this clone: What it binds is unknown.

The survey-level immunoSEQ assay was used. Profiling relied on immunoSEQ multiplex PCR, and the TCRdb table lists in-frame clones only, not all of them. The sample consists of under 40,000 clones, around 84% of them appearing once. Germline lookup yields CDR1 ENHRY and CDR2 SYGVKD. The CDR3 is 16 residues long. The V gene end was trimmed by 3 bases and the J gene end by 8 bases; junction bases not matched to a gene: 7. The chain joins TRBV10-3 to TRBJ2-1; 13 bases align to TRBD2. This TCR was sampled from a human donor in good health. Sequencing was carried out using CD4+ T cells from blood buffy coats. CDR3 in DNA: TGTGCCATCAGTGAAACTAGCGGGAGGGGGAGCCATGAGCAGTTCTTC. This codes for CAISETSGRGSHEQFF.